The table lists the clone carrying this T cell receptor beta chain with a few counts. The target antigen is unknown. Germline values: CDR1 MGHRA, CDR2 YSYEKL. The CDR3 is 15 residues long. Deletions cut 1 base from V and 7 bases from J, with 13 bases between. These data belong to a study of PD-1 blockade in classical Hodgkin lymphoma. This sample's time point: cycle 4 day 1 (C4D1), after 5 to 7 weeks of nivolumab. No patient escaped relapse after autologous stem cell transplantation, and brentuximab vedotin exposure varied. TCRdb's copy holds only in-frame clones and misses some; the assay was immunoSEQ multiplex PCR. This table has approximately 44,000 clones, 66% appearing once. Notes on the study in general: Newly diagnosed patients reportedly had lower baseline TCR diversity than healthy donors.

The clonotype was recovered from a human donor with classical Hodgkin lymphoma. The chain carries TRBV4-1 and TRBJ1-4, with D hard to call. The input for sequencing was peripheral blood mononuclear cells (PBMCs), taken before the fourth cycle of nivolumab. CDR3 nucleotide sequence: TGCGCCAGCAGCCAAGCAGTTACTATGCCTGAAAAACTGTTTTTT. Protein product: CASSQAVTMPEKLFF.